The 25 T cell receptor beta chains reported below all come from one sample, sequenced in a study of blood T cell repertoires in COVID-19. Clones were sequenced by immunoSEQ multiplex PCR, and TCRdb holds only the in-frame ones, with some missing. Of about 75,000 clones listed, about 88% are singletons. The sequenced sample consisted of peripheral blood. The receptors were gathered from a human donor in a cohort sampled during active COVID-19.

The chain combines TRBV29-1 with TRBJ1-2; TRBD1 matches 7 bases. This CDR3 contains 19 residues. Germline values: CDR1 SQVTM, CDR2 ANQGSEA. With 3 bases clipped from V and 6 bases from J, the junction kept 25 bases outside the gene matches. CDR3 sequence (DNA): TGCAGCGTTGACGGGTCGGGGGGGGACAGAGTAAGAGGACGGAATGGCTACACCTTC. Amino acids: CSVDGSGGDRVRGRNGYTF.

The gene calls are TRBV9 and TRBJ2-2, with unresolved D. V shed 5 bases and J shed 0 bases, with 8 bases lying between them. CDR3 size: 14 residues. Germline V gene data show CDR1 as SGDLS and CDR2 as YYNGEE. Written as DNA, the CDR3 is TGTGCCAGCAGTTACTACTCGAACACCGGGGAGCTGTTTTTT. It codes for CASSYYSNTGELFF.

This chain joins TRBV11-3 and TRBJ1-1; weak D call: TRBD1 (5 bases). V gave up 2 bases and J gave up 7 bases, with 17 bases separating them. This CDR3 comprises 15 residues. From germline, CDR1 is SGHNT and CDR2 YENEEA. CDR3 in amino acids: CASSLLKGLVGEAFF. CDR3 sequence (DNA): TGTGCCAGCAGCTTACTGAAGGGGCTCGTCGGTGAAGCTTTCTTT.

The chain is built from TRBV7-9 and TRBJ2-5; 8 bases map to TRBD1. Germline-derived CDR1 and CDR2 are SEHNR and FQNEAQ (reference sequence). This CDR3 comprises 15 residues. J gave up 1 base and V 5 bases, and 6 bases lay outside the gene matches. The CDR3: CASSGRQGSQETQYF. In DNA, the CDR3 is TGTGCCAGCAGCGGGCGACAGGGGAGCCAAGAGACCCAGTACTTC.

This chain connects TRBV2 to TRBJ2-5; 10 bases line up with TRBD2. The junction had 5 bases not matched to a gene; V was cut back by 3 bases and J by 4 bases. This CDR3 comprises 15 residues. Looked up from germline, CDR1 is SNHLY and CDR2 is FYNNEI. As DNA, the CDR3 is TGTGCCAGCAGTGATCGAGCGGGGGGGCGAGAGACCCAGTACTTC. Translation: CASSDRAGGRETQYF.

The V and J genes are TRBV5-6 and TRBJ1-6, with D possibly matching TRBD1 (5 bases). CDR3 length equals 13 residues. The germline V gene has CDR1 SGHDT and CDR2 YYEEEE. V was cut by 4 bases and J by 10 bases, with 12 bases left in between. CDR3 protein: CASSGQWESPLHF. DNA for the CDR3: TGTGCCAGCAGCGGACAATGGGAATCACCCCTCCACTTT.

This chain links TRBV18 with TRBJ2-1; 8 nucleotides line up with TRBD2. The germline V gene encodes CDR1 KGHSH and CDR2 LQKENI. V was clipped by 3 bases and J by 6 bases; unmatched bases: 4. This CDR3 contains 14 residues. CDR3 DNA sequence: TGTGCCAGCTCACCTAGCGGGGCCCTCAATGAGCAGTTCTTC. Translating it yields CASSPSGALNEQFF.

This clone appeared once. J is TRBJ2-7 and V is TRBV11-2, with D maybe TRBD2 (6 bases). Germline CDR1 and CDR2: SGHAT and FQNNGV. Trimming shortened V by 1 base and J by 12 bases, and 13 bases separated the two germline ends. This CDR3 contains 12 residues. The CDR3 region is CASSLGQLGGYF. The CDR3 DNA sequence: TGTGCCAGCAGCTTAGGACAACTGGGAGGGTACTTC.

The gene calls are TRBV28 and TRBJ1-2; TRBD1 aligns across 8 bases. CDR3 length: 16 amino acids. Germline-derived CDR1 and CDR2 are MDHEN and SYDVKM. With V trimmed by 5 bases and J by 1 base, 9 bases remained unmatched. CDR3 in DNA: TGTGCCAGCAGTCCCGGGACAGGAGGACTTAACTATGGCTACACCTTC. This translates into CASSPGTGGLNYGYTF.

V gene TRBV3-1 (or the pseudogene TRBV3-2) combines with J gene TRBJ2-7; weak D call: TRBD2 (6 bases). CDR1 and CDR2 from the germline V gene are LGHDT and YNNKEL (reference sequence). The CDR3 sequence is 16 residues long. V was shortened by 0 bases and J by 6 bases, with 18 bases between the two germline ends. The CDR3 DNA reads as TGTGCCAGCAGCCAAGAATTCGAGACTAGAAATCGCGAGCAGTACTTC. Translating gives CASSQEFETRNREQYF.

CDR3 sequence reads: CASGTSTDTQYF. The CDR3 DNA sequence: TGTGCCAGCGGGACTAGCACAGATACGCAGTATTTT. V usage is TRBV2 and J usage is TRBJ2-3; D is possibly TRBD2 (6 bases). The CDR3 contains 12 residues. Germline-derived CDR1 and CDR2 are SNHLY and FYNNEI. Trimming removed 8 bases from V and 0 bases from J, with 6 bases in between.

The rearrangement joins TRBV29-1 to TRBJ1-1, with a tentative D call TRBD1 (6 bases). V lost 7 bases, J lost 1 base, and 10 bases lay in between. This CDR3 spans 12 amino acids. CDR1 and CDR2 (germline): SQVTM, ANQGSEA. CDR3 protein: CSAGGQNTEAFF. The CDR3 DNA reads as TGCAGCGCGGGGGGACAGAACACTGAAGCTTTCTTT. Filled out from reference TRBV29-1 and TRBJ1-1, the complete variable domain reads SAVISQKPSRDICQRGTSLTIQCQVDSQVTMMFWYRQQPGQSLTLIATANQGSEATYESGFVIDKFPISRPNLTFSTLTVSNMSPEDSSIYLCSAGGQNTEAFFGQGTRLTVV.

The rearrangement uses TRBV11-2 and TRBJ2-7; D is ambiguous. This CDR3 is built from 14 residues. Germline V gives CDR1 SGHAT, CDR2 FQNNGV. The V end was cut by 6 bases, the J end by 4 bases, with 16 bases between. The CDR3 region has the DNA TGTGCCAGCAGGTCCGGTCTAAGCCGATACGAGCAGTACTTC. It is translated as CASRSGLSRYEQYF.

The V and J genes are TRBV7-2 and TRBJ1-1, with D possibly being TRBD1 (5 bases). Trimming pared 3 bases from V and 7 bases from J, leaving 12 bases between. Germline loops: CDR1 SGHTA, CDR2 FQGNSA. The CDR3 runs to 13 residues. The CDR3 DNA follows: TGTGCCAGCAGCTTTGGGAGGGGAGTTGAAGCTTTCTTT. Its protein product is CASSFGRGVEAFF.

The rearrangement joins TRBV7-2 to TRBJ2-3; 9 positions agree with TRBD2. V shed 5 bases and J 3 bases; nucleotides not matched to a gene: 9. Germline values: CDR1 SGHTA, CDR2 FQGNSA. The CDR3 spans 16 residues. The CDR3: CASSPQGRGGTDTQYF. The CDR3 DNA reads TGTGCCAGCAGCCCCCAGGGGCGGGGGGGGACAGATACGCAGTATTTT.

This clone was recorded only once. V gene TRBV4-1 combines with J gene TRBJ2-3; weak D call: TRBD1 (6 bases). The CDR3 totals 17 residues. Trimming shortened V by 0 bases and J by 3 bases, and 16 bases separated the two germline ends. Germline CDR1 and CDR2: MGHRA and YSYEKL. CDR3 residues: CASSQEGAGEGTDTQYF. CDR3 bases: TGCGCCAGCAGCCAAGAAGGAGCAGGGGAAGGGACAGATACGCAGTATTTT.

V usage is TRBV29-1 and J usage is TRBJ2-7; 8 bases align to TRBD1. With V trimmed by 4 bases and J by 5 bases, 4 bases remained unmatched. CDR3 length equals 12 residues. CDR1 and CDR2 (germline): SQVTM, ANQGSEA. CDR3 region: CSVAQGAHEQYF. As DNA, the CDR3 is TGCAGCGTTGCTCAGGGGGCCCACGAGCAGTACTTC.

The chain joins TRBV3-1 (or the pseudogene TRBV3-2) to TRBJ1-1; D not resolved. Germline assignment: CDR1 LGHDT and CDR2 YNNKEL (reference sequence). The CDR3 spans 12 residues. The germline V and J ends were trimmed by 4 bases and 6 bases, with 9 bases remaining between them. The CDR3 loop reads CASSLKPSEAFF. CDR3 DNA: TGTGCCAGCAGCCTCAAGCCGTCTGAAGCTTTCTTT.

V usage is TRBV7-2 and J usage is TRBJ1-1; a possible D gene is TRBD1 (6 bases). V was clipped by 1 base and J by 4 bases, with 13 bases between them. Germline V gives CDR1 SGHTA, CDR2 FQGNSA. CDR3 length equals 15 residues. CDR3 region: CASSLGAGEGTEAFF. CDR3 coding DNA: TGTGCCAGCAGCTTAGGAGCAGGGGAAGGCACTGAAGCTTTCTTT.

The chain recombines TRBV7-2 with TRBJ1-2; TRBD1 might be the D (5 bases). The CDR3 is 14 amino acids. V lost 1 base and J lost 3, with 9 bases in between. Germline CDR1 SGHTA, CDR2 FQGNSA. The CDR3 protein is CASSLDWGDYGYTF. CDR3 nucleotides: TGTGCCAGCAGCTTAGACTGGGGGGACTATGGCTACACCTTC.

The V gene is TRBV6-5, the J gene TRBJ1-4; D unclear. Germline V gene lookup returns CDR1 MNHEY and CDR2 SVGAGI. V was shortened by 0 bases and J by 3 bases, with 8 bases between the two germline ends. This CDR3 comprises 15 residues. The CDR3 coding sequence is TGTGCCAGCAGTTACTCGATAAACTCTAATGAAAAACTGTTTTTT. Protein sequence: CASSYSINSNEKLFF.

The table lists this clone with a few counts. This chain joins TRBV5-1 and TRBJ1-1, with 10 bases matching TRBD1. In germline, CDR1 is SGHRS, CDR2 YFSETQ. V shed 0 bases, J shed 3 bases, and the junction held 8 bases outside the gene matches. The CDR3 covers 17 residues. CDR3: CASSLVGQGYQDTEAFF. The CDR3 DNA reads TGCGCCAGCAGCTTGGTGGGACAGGGGTATCAGGACACTGAAGCTTTCTTT.

The chain couples TRBV15 to TRBJ2-3, with D perhaps matching TRBD1 (6 bases). Trimming took 4 bases from V and 3 from J, leaving 20 bases between them. Germline lookup yields CDR1 LNHNV and CDR2 YYDKDF (reference sequence). The CDR3 covers 17 residues. The chain's CDR3 is CATSKGVGLATTDTQYF. Here the CDR3 DNA reads TGTGCCACCAGCAAGGGGGTTGGATTAGCGACAACAGATACGCAGTATTTT.

The CDR3 DNA follows: TGCGCCAGCAGCCTGACAGGGACCGATGAGCAGTTCTTC. This sequence encodes CASSLTGTDEQFF. The chain employs TRBV5-1 and TRBJ2-1, with TRBD1 matching over 7 bases. The CDR3 contains 13 residues. Losses at the gene ends were 4 bases for V and 8 bases for J; bases not matched to a gene: 6. CDR1 is SGHRS, CDR2 YFSETQ, per germline. The entire variable domain, with the rest obtained from reference TRBV5-1 and TRBJ2-1, is as follows: KAGVTQTPRYLIKTRGQQVTLSCSPISGHRSVSWYQQTPGQGLQFLFEYFSETQRNKGNFPGRFSGRQFSNSRSEMNVSTLELGDSALYLCASSLTGTDEQFFGPGTRLTVL.

This rearrangement joins TRBV2 to TRBJ2-2; 10 bases line up with TRBD2. The trim removed 6 bases at V and 7 bases at J, leaving 8 bases unmatched. From germline, CDR1 is SNHLY and CDR2 FYNNEI. This CDR3 comprises 15 residues. CDR3 DNA sequence: TGTGCCAGCAGCCAAGAAGGGACTAGCGTCGGGGAGCTGTTTTTT. Translation: CASSQEGTSVGELFF.